This TCR beta chain was profiled in a study of blood T cell repertoires in COVID-19. About the study: Spain, Italy and the United States supplied samples that represented acute and convalescent COVID-19.

In the study's own analysis: Amplification of reference gene primers provided the estimated nucleated cell counts. Data came from immunoSEQ multiplex PCR; TCRdb stores just in-frame clones and leaves some out. For V, J and clone size, that table is used; D and trimming come from the DNA. Here the sample spans 100,000 or so clones, approximately 90% being singletons. Germline CDR1 LNHDA, CDR2 SQIVND (reference sequence). V lost 7 bases to trimming and J lost 4 bases, with 14 bases between them. This CDR3 region has 14 residues. J is TRBJ1-3 and V is TRBV19, with D hard to call. The sample was peripheral blood. The receptor was isolated from a woman aged 45 to 65 in a cohort sampled during active COVID-19. For the CDR3, the DNA is TGTGCCAGTATGTGGTCGGTCATCGGAAACACCATATATTTT. It translates to CASMWSVIGNTIYF.